This T cell receptor beta chain was found in a study of blood T cell repertoires in COVID-19. Overall study: Sites across the United States, Italy and Spain contributed samples from acute and convalescent COVID-19. PBMCs, B-cell-depleted T cells, or T cells provided the cDNA or gDNA that made up the material.

Source study methods: By means of reference gene primer amplification, nucleated cell counts were estimated. Assay: immunoSEQ multiplex PCR; the TCRdb copy retains only in-frame clones and omits some. That table supplies the V and J calls and clone size; D and trimming were determined from the DNA. Of approximately 140,000 clones in the sample, 87% were seen once. V lost 2 bases, J lost 4 bases, and 8 bases stayed unmatched. CDR1 SGHRS and CDR2 YFSETQ come from the germline V gene. The CDR3 sequence is 16 residues long. This receptor was identified in an elderly man with acute or convalescent COVID-19. V and J are TRBV5-1 and TRBJ2-3, with TRBD2 matching 9 bases. The sequenced material came from peripheral blood. The CDR3 sequence is CASSLSGGGASDTQYF. CDR3 sequence (DNA): TGCGCCAGCAGCTTAAGTGGCGGGGGGGCATCAGATACGCAGTATTTT.